Sequencing of this T cell receptor (beta chain) was carried out in a study of cytomegalovirus exposure and HLA in healthy donors. Study conclusions and caveats: An analysis done earlier found most TCR beta V segments productive about 90% or about 30% of the time. A few CMV-associated chains were confirmed in vitro to be specific for CMV antigens.

The CDR3 runs to 15 residues. Germline CDR1 SGHRS, CDR2 YFSETQ. V gave up 2 bases and J gave up 0 bases, with 9 bases separating them. In the case of this clone: What it binds is not known.

In the PCR, 60 Vbeta and 13 Jbeta primers were used. Clones were read by immunoSEQ multiplex PCR, and TCRdb kept only the in-frame ones, dropping some. The sample has around 110,000 clones, roughly 70% seen once. There were likely unrecorded immune exposures, though donors were nominally healthy when sampled. This receptor was taken from a woman aged 40 to 50 in good health and CMV-seropositive. Material for sequencing was PBMCs. This sequence joins TRBV5-1 and TRBJ1-3; perhaps TRBD1 as D (6 bases). The chain's CDR3 is CASSFGQTSGNTIYF. In DNA, the CDR3 is TGCGCCAGCAGCTTCGGACAGACCTCTGGAAACACCATATATTTT. Using reference TRBV5-1 and TRBJ1-3 for the parts outside the CDR3, the full variable domain is KAGVTQTPRYLIKTRGQQVTLSCSPISGHRSVSWYQQTPGQGLQFLFEYFSETQRNKGNFPGRFSGRQFSNSRSEMNVSTLELGDSALYLCASSFGQTSGNTIYFGEGSWLTVV.